This T cell receptor (beta chain) was identified in a study of somatic mutations in cytotoxic T cells in rheumatoid arthritis. Whole-study findings and limits: Antigenic targets recognized by the expanded CD8+ clones remained undetermined. In about an eighth of the roughly 60 patients, the largest CD8+ clone exceeded 20% of CD8+ cells.

This clone is a singleton in its sample. The antigen is undetermined. In the authors' methods: Concordance between patient CD8+ clones exceeding 1% and published virus-specific TCRB sequences was infrequent. Only in-frame clones appear in the TCRdb table, and some are missing; sequencing was by immunoSEQ multiplex PCR. D and trimming were read from the DNA, whereas the V and J calls and clone size are those reported in that table. This table has roughly 32,000 clones, roughly four fifths appearing once. The V end was cut by 1 base, the J end by 2 bases, with 12 bases between. This CDR3 contains 16 residues. Germline CDR1 reads SGHTA; CDR2 reads FQGTGA.

The source of this sequence is an adult with rheumatoid arthritis. Sequencing was performed on CD8+ T cells sorted from blood. The chain combines TRBV7-3 with TRBJ1-5; D is undetermined. In DNA, the CDR3 is TGTGCCAGCAGCTTAATTGTGACAAGGGGCAATCAGCCCCAGCATTTT. It translates to CASSLIVTRGNQPQHF.